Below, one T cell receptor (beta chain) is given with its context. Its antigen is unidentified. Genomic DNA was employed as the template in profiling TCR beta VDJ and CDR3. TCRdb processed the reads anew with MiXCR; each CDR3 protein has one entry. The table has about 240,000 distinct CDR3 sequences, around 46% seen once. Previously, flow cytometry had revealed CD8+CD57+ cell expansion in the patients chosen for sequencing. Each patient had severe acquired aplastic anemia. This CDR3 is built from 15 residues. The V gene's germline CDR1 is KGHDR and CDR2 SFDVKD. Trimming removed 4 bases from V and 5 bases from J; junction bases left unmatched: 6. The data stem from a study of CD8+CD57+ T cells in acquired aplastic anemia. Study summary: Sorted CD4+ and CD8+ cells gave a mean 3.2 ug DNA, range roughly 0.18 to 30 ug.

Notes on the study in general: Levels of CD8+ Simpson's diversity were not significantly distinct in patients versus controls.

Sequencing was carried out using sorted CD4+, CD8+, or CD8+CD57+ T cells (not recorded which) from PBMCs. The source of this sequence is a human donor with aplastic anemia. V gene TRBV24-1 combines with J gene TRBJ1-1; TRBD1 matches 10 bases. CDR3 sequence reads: CATSDPGTGVTEAFF. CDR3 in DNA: TGTGCCACCAGTGACCCCGGGACAGGGGTAACTGAAGCTTTCTTT.